This T cell receptor (beta chain) was observed in a study of cytomegalovirus exposure and HLA in healthy donors. It was with 60 Vbeta and 13 Jbeta primers that the PCR ran. Assay used: immunoSEQ multiplex PCR; TCRdb lists only in-frame clones, some missing. The sample records 130,000 or so clones, over 8.5% being singletons. Germline assignment: CDR1 MGHRA and CDR2 YSYEKL. CDR3 length: 16 amino acids. The germline V and J ends were trimmed by 5 bases and 5 bases, with 18 bases remaining between them. This chain connects TRBV4-1 to TRBJ1-4; D is unclear. The material sequenced was PBMCs. The clonotype comes from a woman aged 40 to 50 in good health and CMV-seropositive. The CDR3 region is CASSLLGPVFNEKLFF. The DNA for the CDR3 is TGCGCCAGCAGCTTACTAGGGCCAGTCTTCAATGAAAAACTGTTTTTT.